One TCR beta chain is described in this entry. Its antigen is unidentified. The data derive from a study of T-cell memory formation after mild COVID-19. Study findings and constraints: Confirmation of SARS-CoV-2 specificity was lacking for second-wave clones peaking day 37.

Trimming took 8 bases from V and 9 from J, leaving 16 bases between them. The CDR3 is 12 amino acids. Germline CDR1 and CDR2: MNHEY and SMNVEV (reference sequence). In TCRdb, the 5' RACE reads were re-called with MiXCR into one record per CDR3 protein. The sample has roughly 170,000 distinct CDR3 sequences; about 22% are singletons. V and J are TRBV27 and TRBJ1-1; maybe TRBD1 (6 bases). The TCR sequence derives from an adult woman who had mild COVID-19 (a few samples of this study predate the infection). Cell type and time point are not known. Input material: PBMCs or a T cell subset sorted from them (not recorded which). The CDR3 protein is CASWRGAAQAFF. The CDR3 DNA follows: TGTGCCAGCTGGCGGGGGGCGGCCCAAGCTTTCTTT.